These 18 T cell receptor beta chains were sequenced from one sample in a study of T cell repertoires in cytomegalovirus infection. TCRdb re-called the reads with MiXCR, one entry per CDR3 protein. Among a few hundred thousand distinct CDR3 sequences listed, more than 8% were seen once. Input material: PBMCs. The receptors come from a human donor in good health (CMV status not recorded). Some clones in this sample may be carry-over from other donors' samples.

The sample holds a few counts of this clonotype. DNA for the CDR3: TGCGCCAGCAGCCAAGATAAATTGGGACTAGCCCAAGAGACCCAGTACTTC. This codes for CASSQDKLGLAQETQYF. This sequence joins TRBV4-1 and TRBJ2-5; 9 bases map to TRBD2. Germline V CDR1 and CDR2: MGHRA, YSYEKL. The CDR3 runs to 17 residues. After removal of 0 bases from V and 1 base from J, the junction contained 6 bases not matched to a gene.

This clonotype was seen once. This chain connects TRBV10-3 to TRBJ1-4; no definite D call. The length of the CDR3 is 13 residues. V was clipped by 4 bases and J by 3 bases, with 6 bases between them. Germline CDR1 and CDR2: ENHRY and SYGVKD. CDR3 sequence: CAISGAANEKLFF. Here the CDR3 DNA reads TGTGCCATCAGTGGTGCTGCTAATGAAAAACTGTTTTTT.

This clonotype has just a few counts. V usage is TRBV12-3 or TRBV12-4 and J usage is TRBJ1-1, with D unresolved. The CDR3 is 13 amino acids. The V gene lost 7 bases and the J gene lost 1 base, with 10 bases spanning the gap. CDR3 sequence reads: CASIIWGNTEAFF. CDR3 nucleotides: TGTGCCAGCATCATCTGGGGGAACACTGAAGCTTTCTTT.

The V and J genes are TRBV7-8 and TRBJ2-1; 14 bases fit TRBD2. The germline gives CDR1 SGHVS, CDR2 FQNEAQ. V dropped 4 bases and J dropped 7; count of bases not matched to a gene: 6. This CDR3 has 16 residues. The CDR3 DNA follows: TGTGCCAGCAGCTCTTGGACTAGCGGGAGGTCTAATGAGCAGTTCTTC. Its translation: CASSSWTSGRSNEQFF.

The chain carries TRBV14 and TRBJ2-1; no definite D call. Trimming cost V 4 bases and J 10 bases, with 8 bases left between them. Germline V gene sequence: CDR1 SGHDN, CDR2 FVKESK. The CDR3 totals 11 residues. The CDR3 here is CASSLSVEQFF. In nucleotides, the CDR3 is TGTGCCAGCAGCCTAAGCGTCGAGCAGTTCTTC.

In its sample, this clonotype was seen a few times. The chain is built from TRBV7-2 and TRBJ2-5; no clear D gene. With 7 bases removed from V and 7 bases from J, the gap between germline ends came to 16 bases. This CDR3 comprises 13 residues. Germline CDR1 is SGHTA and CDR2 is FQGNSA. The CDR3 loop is CASTLDRQVTQYF. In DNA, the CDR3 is TGTGCCAGCACCCTGGACCGTCAGGTGACCCAGTACTTC. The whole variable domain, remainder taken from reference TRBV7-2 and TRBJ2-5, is GAGVSQSPSNKVTEKGKDVELRCDPISGHTALYWYRQSLGQGLEFLIYFQGNSAPDKSGLPSDRFSAERTGGSVSTLTIQRTQQEDSAVYLCASTLDRQVTQYFGPGTRLLVL.

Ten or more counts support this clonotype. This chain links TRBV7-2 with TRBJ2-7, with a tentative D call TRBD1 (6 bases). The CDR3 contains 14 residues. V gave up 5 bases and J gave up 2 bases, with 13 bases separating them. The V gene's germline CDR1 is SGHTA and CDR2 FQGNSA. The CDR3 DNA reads TGTGCCAGCAGCCATCCACAGGGTGCCTACGAGCAGTACTTC. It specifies CASSHPQGAYEQYF. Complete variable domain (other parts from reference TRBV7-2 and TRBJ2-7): GAGVSQSPSNKVTEKGKDVELRCDPISGHTALYWYRQSLGQGLEFLIYFQGNSAPDKSGLPSDRFSAERTGGSVSTLTIQRTQQEDSAVYLCASSHPQGAYEQYFGPGTRLTVT.

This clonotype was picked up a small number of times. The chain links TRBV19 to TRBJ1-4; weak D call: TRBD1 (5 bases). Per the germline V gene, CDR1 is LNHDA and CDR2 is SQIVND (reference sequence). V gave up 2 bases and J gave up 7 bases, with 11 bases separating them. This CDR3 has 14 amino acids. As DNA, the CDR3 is TGTGCCAGTAGTATACGGGGCATGGGTGAAAAACTGTTTTTT. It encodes CASSIRGMGEKLFF.

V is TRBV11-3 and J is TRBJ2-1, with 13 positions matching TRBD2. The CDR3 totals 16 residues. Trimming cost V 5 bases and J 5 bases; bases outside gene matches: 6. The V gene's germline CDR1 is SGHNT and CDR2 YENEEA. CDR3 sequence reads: CASSTSGTSGNNEQFF. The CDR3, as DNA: TGTGCCAGCAGCACAAGCGGGACTAGCGGGAACAATGAGCAGTTCTTC.

The CDR3 here is CASKKGHGDSYEQYF. Written as DNA, the CDR3 is TGTGCCAGTAAGAAGGGGCACGGAGACTCCTACGAGCAGTACTTC. The rearrangement links TRBV19 to TRBJ2-7; tentatively, D is TRBD1 (5 bases). This CDR3 comprises 15 residues. Germline V gives CDR1 LNHDA, CDR2 SQIVND (reference sequence). The V end was cut by 7 bases, the J end by 0 bases, with 16 bases between. The full variable domain, rest sourced from reference TRBV19 and TRBJ2-7, is DGGITQSPKYLFRKEGQNVTLSCEQNLNHDAMYWYRQDPGQGLRLIYYSQIVNDFQKGDIAEGYSVSREKKESFPLTVTSAQKNPTAFYLCASKKGHGDSYEQYFGPGTRLTVT.

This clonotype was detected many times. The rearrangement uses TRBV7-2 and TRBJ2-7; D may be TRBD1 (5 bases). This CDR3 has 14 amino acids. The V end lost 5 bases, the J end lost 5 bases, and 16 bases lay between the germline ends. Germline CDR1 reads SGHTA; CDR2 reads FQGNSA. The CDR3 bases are TGTGCCAGCAGCACCCGACAGCCACCTGACGAGCAGTACTTC. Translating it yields CASSTRQPPDEQYF. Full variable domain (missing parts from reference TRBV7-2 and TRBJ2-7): GAGVSQSPSNKVTEKGKDVELRCDPISGHTALYWYRQSLGQGLEFLIYFQGNSAPDKSGLPSDRFSAERTGGSVSTLTIQRTQQEDSAVYLCASSTRQPPDEQYFGPGTRLTVT.

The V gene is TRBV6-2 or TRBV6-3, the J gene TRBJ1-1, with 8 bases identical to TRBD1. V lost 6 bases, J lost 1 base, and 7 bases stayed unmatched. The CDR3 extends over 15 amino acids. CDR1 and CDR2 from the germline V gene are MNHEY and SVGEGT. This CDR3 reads CASSHSGTGNTEAFF. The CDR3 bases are TGTGCCAGCAGCCATTCCGGGACAGGGAACACTGAAGCTTTCTTT.

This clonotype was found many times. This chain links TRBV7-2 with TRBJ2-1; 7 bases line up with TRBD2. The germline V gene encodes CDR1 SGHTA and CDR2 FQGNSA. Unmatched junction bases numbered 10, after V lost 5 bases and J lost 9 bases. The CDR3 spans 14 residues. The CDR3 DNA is TGTGCCAGCAGCCCCCGGGGACTATTCGGTGAGCAGTTCTTC. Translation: CASSPRGLFGEQFF.

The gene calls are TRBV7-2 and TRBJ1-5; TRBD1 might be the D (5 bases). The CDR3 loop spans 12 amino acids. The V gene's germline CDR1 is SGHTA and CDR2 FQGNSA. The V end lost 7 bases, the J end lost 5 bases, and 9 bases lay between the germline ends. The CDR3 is CASTLGDQPQHF. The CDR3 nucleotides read TGTGCCAGCACCCTGGGGGATCAGCCCCAGCATTTT.

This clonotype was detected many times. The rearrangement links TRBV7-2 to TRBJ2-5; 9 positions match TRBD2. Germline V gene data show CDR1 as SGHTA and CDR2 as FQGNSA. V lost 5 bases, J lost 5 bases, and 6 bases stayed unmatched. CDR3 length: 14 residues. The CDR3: CASSEAGGGETQYF. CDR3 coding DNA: TGTGCCAGCAGCGAAGCGGGAGGAGGTGAGACCCAGTACTTC.

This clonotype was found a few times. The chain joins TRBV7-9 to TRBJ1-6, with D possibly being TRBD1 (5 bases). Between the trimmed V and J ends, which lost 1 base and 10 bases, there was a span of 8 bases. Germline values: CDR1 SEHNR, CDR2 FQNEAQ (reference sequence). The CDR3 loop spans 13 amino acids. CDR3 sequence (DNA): TGTGCCAGCAGCTTAGATCGGGGCTCACCCCTCCACTTT. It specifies CASSLDRGSPLHF.

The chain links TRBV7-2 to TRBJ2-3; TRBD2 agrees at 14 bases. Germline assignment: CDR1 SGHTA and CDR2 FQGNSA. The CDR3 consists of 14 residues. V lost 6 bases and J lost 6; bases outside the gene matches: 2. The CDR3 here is CASRTSGGADTQYF. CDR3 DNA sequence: TGTGCCAGCAGGACTAGCGGGGGGGCTGATACGCAGTATTTT. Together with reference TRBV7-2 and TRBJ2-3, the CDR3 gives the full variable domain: GAGVSQSPSNKVTEKGKDVELRCDPISGHTALYWYRQSLGQGLEFLIYFQGNSAPDKSGLPSDRFSAERTGGSVSTLTIQRTQQEDSAVYLCASRTSGGADTQYFGPGTRLTVL.

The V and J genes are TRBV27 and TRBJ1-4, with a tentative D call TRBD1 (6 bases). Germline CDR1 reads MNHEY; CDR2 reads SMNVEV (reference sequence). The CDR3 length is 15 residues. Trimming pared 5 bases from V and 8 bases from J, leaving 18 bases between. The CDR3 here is CASSPNRVEGEKLFF. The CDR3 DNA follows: TGTGCCAGCAGTCCCAACAGGGTTGAGGGGGAAAAACTGTTTTTT.